This TCR beta chain came from a study of blood T cell repertoires in COVID-19. Study-wide context: Donors in the United States, Italy and Spain gave samples during acute or convalescent COVID-19. T cells, B-cell-depleted T cells, or PBMCs supplied cDNA or gDNA.

V lost 2 bases and J lost 5, with 18 bases in between. The CDR3 covers 16 residues. The germline V gene encodes CDR1 SEHNR and CDR2 FQNEAQ (reference sequence). Original methodology: Reference gene primer amplification in the assay estimated nucleated cell counts. TCRdb's table, derived via immunoSEQ multiplex PCR, lists solely in-frame clones and lacks some. Clone size and V and J calls were adopted from that table, with D and trimming inferred from the DNA. The sample yields 110,000 to 150,000 clones, more than 80% seen once. This receptor was identified in a human donor in a cohort sampled during active COVID-19. The sequencing sample was made of peripheral blood. The chain has TRBV7-9 and TRBJ1-2; D is unresolved. The CDR3 loop reads CASSLNEESRGYGYTF. The CDR3 region has the DNA TGTGCCAGCAGCTTAAATGAGGAAAGCCGCGGGTATGGCTACACCTTC.